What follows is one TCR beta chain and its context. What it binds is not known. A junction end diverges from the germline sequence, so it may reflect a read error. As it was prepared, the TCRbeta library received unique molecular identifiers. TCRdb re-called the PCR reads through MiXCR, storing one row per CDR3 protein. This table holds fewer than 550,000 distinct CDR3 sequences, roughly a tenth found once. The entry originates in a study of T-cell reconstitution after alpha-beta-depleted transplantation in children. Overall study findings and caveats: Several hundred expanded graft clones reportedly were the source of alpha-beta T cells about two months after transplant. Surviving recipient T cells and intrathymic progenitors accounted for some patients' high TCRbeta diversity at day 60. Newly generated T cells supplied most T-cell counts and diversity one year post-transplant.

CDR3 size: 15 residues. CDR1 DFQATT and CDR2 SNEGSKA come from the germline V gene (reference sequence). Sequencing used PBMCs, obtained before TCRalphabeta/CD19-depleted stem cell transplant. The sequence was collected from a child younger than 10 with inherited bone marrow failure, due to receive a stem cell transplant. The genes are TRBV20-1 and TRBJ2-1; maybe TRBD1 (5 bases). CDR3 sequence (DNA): TGCTGTGCTAGAGTGGACAAACTGTACGCCAATGAGCAGTTCTTC. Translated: CCARVDKLYANEQFF.